Sequencing of this T cell receptor (beta chain) was carried out in a study of T-cell reconstitution after alpha-beta-depleted transplantation in children. The CDR3 runs to 15 residues. The V and J ends lost 8 bases and 3 bases, in that order; junction bases with no gene match: 8. Germline V lookup: CDR1 LNHDA, CDR2 SQIVND (reference sequence). Researchers prepared the TCRbeta library using unique molecular identifiers, the study reports. TCRdb re-derived calls from the PCR reads in MiXCR, one entry per CDR3 protein. This table has about 1,000,000 distinct CDR3 sequences, about 29% appearing once. The chain couples TRBV19 to TRBJ2-2, with 8 bases matching TRBD1. Sequenced here: PBMCs, mostly from graft donor cells, sampled 360 days after TCRalphabeta/CD19-depleted stem cell transplant. This clonotype was obtained from a boy under three years old who had a stem cell transplant for SCID, so the T cells may come from the graft donor. The CDR3 protein is CASRVDRGDTGELFF. CDR3 bases: TGTGCCAGTCGAGTTGACAGGGGCGACACCGGGGAGCTGTTTTTT.